These 27 T cell receptor beta chains were all obtained from the same sample, sequenced in a study of blood T cell repertoires in COVID-19. This table comes from immunoSEQ multiplex PCR, and its TCRdb copy is limited to in-frame clones, with some not included. The table records some 200,000 clones, about 80% of them present only once. Source material: peripheral blood. The receptors shown here come from a woman aged 80 or over with COVID-19, enrolled during active disease.

The rearrangement links TRBV13 to TRBJ1-2; 7 nucleotides agree with TRBD1. Germline CDR1 PRHDT, CDR2 FYEKMQ (reference sequence). After removal of 5 bases from V and 0 bases from J, the junction contained 3 bases not matched to a gene. The CDR3 contains 14 residues. This CDR3 reads CASSGTATNYGYTF. The CDR3 DNA reads TGTGCCAGCAGCGGGACAGCAACTAACTATGGCTACACCTTC.

The genes are TRBV18 and TRBJ2-7; 9 positions agree with TRBD1. With V trimmed by 3 bases and J by 1 base, 4 bases remained unmatched. This CDR3 is built from 15 residues. Germline V gene lookup returns CDR1 KGHSH and CDR2 LQKENI. This chain's CDR3 is CASSPSDRGSYEQYF. CDR3 nucleotide sequence: TGTGCCAGCTCACCCTCCGACAGGGGGTCCTACGAGCAGTACTTC. Filled out from reference TRBV18 and TRBJ2-7, the complete variable domain reads NAGVMQNPRHLVRRRGQEARLRCSPMKGHSHVYWYRQLPEEGLKFMVYLQKENIIDESGMPKERFSAEFPKEGPSILRIQQVVRGDSAAYFCASSPSDRGSYEQYFGPGTRLTVT.

The CDR3 DNA sequence: TGTGCCAGCCGCCGACAGGTTTTATCACCCCTCCACTTT. Residues: CASRRQVLSPLHF. The chain carries TRBV6-5 and TRBJ1-6, with D perhaps matching TRBD1 (6 bases). The CDR3 runs to 13 residues. The germline V gene has CDR1 MNHEY and CDR2 SVGAGI. V was clipped by 8 bases and J by 10 bases, with 15 bases between them.

The chain has TRBV7-6 and TRBJ1-3; D is uncertain. Germline V gene data show CDR1 as SGHVS and CDR2 as FNYEAQ. V shed 1 base and J shed 2 bases, with 12 bases lying between them. The CDR3 has 16 residues. The CDR3 DNA sequence: TGTGCCAGCAGCTTAGGTCCGGGTAGCACTGGAAACACCATATATTTT. It is translated as CASSLGPGSTGNTIYF. Based on the CDR3 plus reference TRBV7-6 and TRBJ1-3, the full variable domain is GAGVSQSPRYKVTKRGQDVALRCDPISGHVSLYWYRQALGQGPEFLTYFNYEAQQDKSGLPNDRFSAERPEGSISTLTIQRTEQRDSAMYRCASSLGPGSTGNTIYFGEGSWLTVV.

The chain has TRBV10-3 and TRBJ2-5, with D perhaps TRBD2 (6 bases). V was pared by 6 bases and J by 5 bases, with 16 bases between. The CDR3 runs to 14 residues. Germline CDR1 reads ENHRY; CDR2 reads SYGVKD. In DNA, the CDR3 is TGTGCCATCAGCAGGCAAGGGAGCGGGGAGACCCAGTACTTC. Translated: CAISRQGSGETQYF.

The chain recombines TRBV6-1 with TRBJ2-1, with D unclear. Per germline, CDR1 MNHNS and CDR2 SASEGT. V lost 0 bases and J lost 4, with 7 bases in between. The CDR3 loop spans 14 amino acids. DNA for the CDR3: TGTGCCAGCAGTGAAGCGCTATGGTACAATGAGCAGTTCTTC. Translated, it gives CASSEALWYNEQFF.

The V call is TRBV24-1, the J call TRBJ2-1, with 16 bases identical to TRBD2. The V and J ends lost 4 bases and 4 bases, in that order; junction bases with no gene match: 6. The germline CDR1 and CDR2 sequences are KGHDR and SFDVKD. The CDR3 contains 18 residues. CDR3 amino acids: CATSEPGTSGRAYNEQFF. The DNA for the CDR3 is TGTGCCACCAGTGAACCCGGGACTAGCGGGAGGGCGTACAATGAGCAGTTCTTC.

In DNA form, the CDR3 reads TGTGCCAGCAGCCAAGTTACGGGAGAGCTGTTTTTT. This translates into CASSQVTGELFF. The gene calls are TRBV3-1 (or the pseudogene TRBV3-2) and TRBJ2-2; weak D call: TRBD2 (5 bases). The V end was cut by 1 base, the J end by 11 bases, with 8 bases between. Per the germline V gene, CDR1 is LGHDT and CDR2 is YNNKEL (reference sequence). The CDR3 length is 12 residues.

The chain has TRBV5-1 and TRBJ2-2; unclear D gene. The CDR3 spans 14 residues. CDR1 is SGHRS, CDR2 YFSETQ, per germline. Trimming pared 7 bases from V and 0 bases from J, leaving 10 bases between. The CDR3 here is CASLSTTNTGELFF. CDR3 nucleotides: TGCGCCAGCTTGAGTACGACGAACACCGGGGAGCTGTTTTTT.

The chain is built from TRBV7-2 and TRBJ1-2; no definite D call. The CDR3 loop spans 12 amino acids. V was pared by 3 bases and J by 5 bases, with 7 bases between. The V gene's germline CDR1 is SGHTA and CDR2 FQGNSA. The CDR3 region is CASSFGIYGYTF. The CDR3 DNA reads TGTGCCAGCAGCTTCGGTATTTATGGCTACACCTTC.

The chain employs TRBV2 and TRBJ1-5, with D unclear. CDR3 size: 14 residues. V lost 1 base to trimming and J lost 5 bases, with 9 bases between them. Germline lookup yields CDR1 SNHLY and CDR2 FYNNEI. The CDR3 DNA is TGTGCCAGCAGTGAAGAAACAGCCTATCAGCCCCAGCATTTT. This sequence encodes CASSEETAYQPQHF.

CDR3 region: CASTLGGVGRTNYGYTF. The CDR3 coding sequence is TGCGCCAGCACCCTTGGAGGGGTGGGCAGGACGAACTATGGCTACACCTTC. The J gene is TRBJ1-2, the V gene TRBV5-1, with D possibly TRBD1 on 5 matching bases. Trimming pared 6 bases from V and 2 bases from J, leaving 23 bases between. CDR1 is SGHRS and CDR2 is YFSETQ in the germline V gene. The CDR3 is 17 amino acids.

The count of this clone is one. This sequence joins TRBV6-1 and TRBJ2-7; TRBD1 matches at 12 bases. In germline, CDR1 is MNHNS, CDR2 SASEGT. The CDR3 spans 17 residues. The V segment lost 2 bases and the J segment 2 bases; nucleotides outside the gene matches: 7. The CDR3 region is CASSEIPGTGGPYEQYF. CDR3 DNA sequence: TGTGCCAGCAGTGAAATTCCCGGGACAGGGGGCCCCTACGAGCAGTACTTC.

As to this clone: At the DNA level, this CDR3 is encoded by other sequences in the same sample as well. The V gene is TRBV5-4, the J gene TRBJ2-7, with D hard to call. The ends were cut back, 0 bases at V and 3 bases at J, with 4 bases in the middle. CDR3 length: 12 residues. Germline values: CDR1 SGHNT, CDR2 YYREEE (reference sequence). The CDR3 reads CASSLDGYEQYF. CDR3 coding DNA: TGTGCCAGCAGCTTGGACGGCTACGAGCAGTACTTC. Full variable domain (remainder filled in from reference TRBV5-4 and TRBJ2-7): ETGVTQSPTHLIKTRGQQVTLRCSSQSGHNTVSWYQQALGQGPQFIFQYYREEENGRGNFPPRFSGLQFPNYSSELNVNALELDDSALYLCASSLDGYEQYFGPGTRLTVT.

J is TRBJ1-3 and V is TRBV5-1, with 8 bases that match TRBD1. Germline V lookup: CDR1 SGHRS, CDR2 YFSETQ. CDR3 length: 15 residues. J lost 2 bases, V lost 2 bases, and 3 bases had no gene match. The CDR3 region has the DNA TGCGCCAGCAGCTTTACAGGGGGGACTGGAAACACCATATATTTT. This encodes CASSFTGGTGNTIYF.

The CDR3 bases are TGTGCCAGCACGCCTAGCGGGCAGAACACTGAAGCTTTCTTT. Its protein product is CASTPSGQNTEAFF. The chain carries TRBV2 and TRBJ1-1, with D unclear. There are 14 residues in the CDR3. Germline assignment: CDR1 SNHLY and CDR2 FYNNEI. V was trimmed by 7 bases and J by 1 base, leaving 13 bases between them.

The chain recombines TRBV3-1 (or the pseudogene TRBV3-2) with TRBJ2-1; 10 bases fit TRBD2. V gave up 1 base and J gave up 6 bases; unmatched junction bases: 3. The germline CDR1 and CDR2 sequences are LGHDT and YNNKEL (reference sequence). CDR3 length equals 15 residues. CDR3: CASSQVASGSNEQFF. The CDR3 DNA reads as TGTGCCAGCAGCCAAGTTGCTAGCGGGAGCAATGAGCAGTTCTTC.

This clone appeared a single time. This chain joins TRBV12-3 or TRBV12-4 and TRBJ1-2; tentative D call: TRBD1 (6 bases). The ends were cut back, 3 bases at V and 4 bases at J, with 9 bases in the middle. The CDR3 totals 13 residues. The CDR3 sequence is CASSLDSFYGYTF. CDR3 bases: TGTGCCAGCAGTTTGGACAGCTTCTATGGCTACACCTTC.

This clone was found once. The gene calls are TRBV3-1 (or the pseudogene TRBV3-2) and TRBJ2-3; 8 bases align to TRBD2. The V gene end was trimmed by 0 bases and the J gene end by 3 bases; junction bases not matched to a gene: 11. This CDR3 is 18 amino acids long. CDR1 and CDR2 (germline): LGHDT, YNNKEL (reference sequence). The chain's CDR3 is CASSQDVDGGAATDTQYF. CDR3 coding DNA: TGTGCCAGCAGCCAAGACGTTGACGGGGGGGCCGCAACAGATACGCAGTATTTT.

This clone was picked up a small number of times. This rearrangement joins TRBV19 to TRBJ1-5; a weak D match, TRBD1 (5 bases). Germline V gene sequence: CDR1 LNHDA, CDR2 SQIVND (reference sequence). The V and J ends lost 5 bases and 0 bases respectively, with 11 bases between them. This CDR3 spans 15 amino acids. CDR3: CASSFQGTSNQPQHF. Here the CDR3 DNA reads TGTGCCAGTAGTTTTCAGGGCACTAGCAATCAGCCCCAGCATTTT.

This rearrangement joins TRBV10-2 to TRBJ2-3, with 12 bases matching TRBD2. CDR3 length equals 18 residues. The V and J ends lost 6 bases and 0 bases, in that order; junction bases with no gene match: 10. CDR1 is WSHSY, CDR2 SAAADI, per germline. The CDR3 DNA is TGCGCCAGCAGAGGACTAGCGGGGACCTCTTGGAGCACAGATACGCAGTATTTT. Translated, it gives CASRGLAGTSWSTDTQYF.

The chain carries TRBV10-1 and TRBJ1-5; unclear D gene. The V gene's germline CDR1 is WNHNN and CDR2 SYGVQD (reference sequence). Between the trimmed V and J ends, which lost 3 bases and 7 bases, there was a span of 22 bases. This CDR3 contains 17 residues. Written as DNA, the CDR3 is TGCGCCAGCAGTGACCCCCTGCGGGTTGATAAGGGACAGCCCCAGCATTTT. Protein: CASSDPLRVDKGQPQHF.

The rearrangement links TRBV7-9 to TRBJ2-7; 12 positions agree with TRBD2. This CDR3 has 17 amino acids. The V gene end was trimmed by 3 bases and the J gene end by 3 bases; junction bases not matched to a gene: 9. Germline V lookup: CDR1 SEHNR, CDR2 FQNEAQ (reference sequence). The CDR3 protein is CASSLSTSGSYNYEQYF. CDR3 nucleotide sequence: TGTGCCAGCAGCTTGTCGACTAGCGGGAGCTACAACTACGAGCAGTACTTC.

The rearrangement joins TRBV5-1 to TRBJ2-5, with 13 bases fitting TRBD2. The CDR3 consists of 15 residues. V gave up 7 bases and J gave up 4 bases; unmatched junction bases: 7. Germline-derived CDR1 and CDR2 are SGHRS and YFSETQ. The CDR3 spells CASRRTSGGRETQYF. CDR3 nucleotide sequence: TGCGCCAGCCGCCGGACTAGCGGGGGACGAGAGACCCAGTACTTC.

V is TRBV6-2 or TRBV6-3 and J is TRBJ1-5; 7 bases are shared with TRBD1. J was trimmed by 4 bases and V by 4 bases; bases with no gene match: 10. Germline CDR1 is MNHEY and CDR2 is SVGEGT. CDR3 length equals 16 residues. The CDR3 nucleotides read TGTGCCAGCAGTTTCCTCGGGAGGGGGCCGAATCAGCCCCAGCATTTT. It codes for CASSFLGRGPNQPQHF.

The chain uses TRBV4-2 and TRBJ2-7; TRBD1 is a possible D gene (6 bases). The germline V gene encodes CDR1 LGHNA and CDR2 YNFKEQ. CDR3 length: 15 amino acids. With 1 base removed from V and 2 bases from J, the gap between germline ends came to 12 bases. The CDR3 spells CASSQVIQGPYEQYF. CDR3 in DNA: TGTGCCAGCAGCCAAGTAATACAGGGCCCCTACGAGCAGTACTTC.

This rearrangement joins TRBV5-1 to TRBJ2-7, with unresolved D. The V gene lost 0 bases and the J gene lost 3 bases, with 10 bases spanning the gap. Germline lookup yields CDR1 SGHRS and CDR2 YFSETQ. This CDR3 has 14 amino acids. The DNA for the CDR3 is TGCGCCAGCAGCTTGGATACATCGCTCTACGAGCAGTACTTC. This codes for CASSLDTSLYEQYF.